What follows describes a single T cell receptor (beta chain). Its specificity is unknown. V lost 4 bases to trimming and J lost 4 bases; unmatched junction nucleotides: 5. There are 15 residues in the CDR3. In germline, CDR1 is DFQATT, CDR2 SNEGSKA (reference sequence). Libraries of TCR beta came from quantitative 5'-RACE with molecular barcodes. MiXCR was run by TCRdb on the 5' RACE reads, yielding one entry per CDR3 protein. The sample carries about 450,000 distinct CDR3 sequences, roughly 26% recorded once. This entry belongs to a study of CD8 T cells in ankylosing spondylitis. Study-wide findings and caveats: A TCR beta motif of 7 to 9 highly homologous variants seemed to mark ankylosing spondylitis blood. Some motif variants were previously reported in reactive arthritis synovial fluid and blood.

The V and J genes are TRBV20-1 and TRBJ2-2; 11 bases match TRBD2. Sequencing was performed on blood, either unsorted or a sorted T cell fraction (not recorded which). The clonotype comes from a male donor with ankylosing spondylitis. CDR3 in DNA: TGCAGTGCTACTAGCGGGGGGTTTCGCACCGGGGAGCTGTTTTTT. This gives the protein CSATSGGFRTGELFF.